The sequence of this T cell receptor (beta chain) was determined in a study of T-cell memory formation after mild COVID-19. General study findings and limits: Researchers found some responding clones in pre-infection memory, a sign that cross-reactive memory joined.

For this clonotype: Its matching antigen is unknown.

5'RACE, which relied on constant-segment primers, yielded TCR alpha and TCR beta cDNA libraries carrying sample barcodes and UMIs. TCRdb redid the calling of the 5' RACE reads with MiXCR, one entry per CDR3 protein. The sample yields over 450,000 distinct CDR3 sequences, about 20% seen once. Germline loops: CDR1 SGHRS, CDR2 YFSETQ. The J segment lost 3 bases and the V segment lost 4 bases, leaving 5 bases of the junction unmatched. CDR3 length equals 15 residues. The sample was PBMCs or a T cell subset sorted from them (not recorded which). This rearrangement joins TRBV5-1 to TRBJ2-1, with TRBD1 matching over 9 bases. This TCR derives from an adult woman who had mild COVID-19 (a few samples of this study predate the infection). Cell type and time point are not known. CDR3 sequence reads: CASSPRDRDYNEQFF. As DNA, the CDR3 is TGCGCCAGCAGCCCCCGGGACAGGGACTACAATGAGCAGTTCTTC.